The 29 T cell receptor beta chains listed next were all sequenced from one sample in a study of T cells expressing NK-cell markers. TCRdb re-called the 5' RACE reads; one entry per CDR3 protein, DNA not given. The sample's table shows approximately 380,000 distinct CDR3 sequences. The material sequenced was blood T cells: a sorted CD56 or NKG2C T cell subset, CD4+ or CD8+ T cells, or bulk PBMC T cells (not recorded which). Receptors originate from a man aged 18 to 69 in good health.

The rearrangement links TRBV28 to TRBJ1-1. This CDR3 contains 14 residues. Germline V gives CDR1 MDHEN, CDR2 SYDVKM. CDR3 amino acids: CASRRSVKATEAFF.

The J gene is TRBJ2-7, the V gene TRBV6-5; TCRdb reports TRBD2, a call that lacks DNA to check it against. CDR1 MNHEY and CDR2 SVGAGI come from the germline V gene. The CDR3 runs 14 residues. The CDR3 loop reads CASSSETLSYEQYF.

V and J are TRBV6-5 and TRBJ2-7. This CDR3 spans 14 amino acids. Germline V lookup: CDR1 MNHEY, CDR2 SVGAGI. The CDR3 loop reads CASSYSYKVSEQYF.

CDR3 in amino acids: CASRGASGTGELFF. The chain combines TRBV11-3 with TRBJ2-2; the D call of TRBD1 rests on TCRdb alone, since no DNA is present to check it. The germline V gene has CDR1 SGHNT and CDR2 YENEEA. The CDR3 is 14 amino acids.

The chain's CDR3 is CASSGDRLFNEQFF. This rearrangement joins TRBV2 to TRBJ2-1; TCRdb's D call of TRBD1 is untestable without DNA. CDR1 is SNHLY, CDR2 FYNNEI, per germline. The CDR3 has 14 residues.

The chain carries TRBV27 and TRBJ1-5; with no DNA, the TCRdb D assignment of TRBD1 cannot be verified. The CDR3 is 15 residues long. Per germline, CDR1 MNHEY and CDR2 SMNVEV (reference sequence). Here the CDR3 reads CASSLVGLGGQPQHF.

The J gene is TRBJ2-5, the V gene TRBV6-1. Germline V lookup: CDR1 MNHNS, CDR2 SASEGT. This CDR3 region has 14 residues. The CDR3 is CASSEGVGKETQYF.

The CDR3 protein is CASSYETGAVYEQYF. This sequence joins TRBV5-5 and TRBJ2-7; TCRdb calls TRBD1, which cannot be checked without DNA. The CDR3 consists of 15 residues. CDR1 is SGHKS and CDR2 is YYEKEE in the germline V gene (reference sequence).

The rearrangement joins TRBV5-4 to TRBJ2-4; TCRdb's D call of TRBD1 is untestable without DNA. This CDR3 is built from 14 residues. The V gene's germline CDR1 is SGHNT and CDR2 YYREEE (reference sequence). The chain's CDR3 is CASSGGGAKNIQYF. The whole variable domain, filled in from reference TRBV5-4 and TRBJ2-4, reads ETGVTQSPTHLIKTRGQQVTLRCSSQSGHNTVSWYQQALGQGPQFIFQYYREEENGRGNFPPRFSGLQFPNYSSELNVNALELDDSALYLCASSGGGAKNIQYFGAGTRLSVL.

The CDR3 here is CASSFVLAGDNEQFF. The V and J genes are TRBV7-9 and TRBJ2-1; TCRdb designates TRBD2, a call that cannot be tested without DNA. This CDR3 has 15 residues. Germline V gives CDR1 SEHNR, CDR2 FQNEAQ (reference sequence).

The chain carries TRBV5-1 and TRBJ2-3; TCRdb indicates TRBD2, and absent DNA this call remains unverified. Germline V gene lookup returns CDR1 SGHRS and CDR2 YFSETQ. This CDR3 spans 16 amino acids. CDR3 sequence: CASSWAGGGNTDTQYF.

This chain links TRBV12-3 or TRBV12-4 with TRBJ2-1; the TCRdb call, TRBD1, lacks DNA for checking. This CDR3 has 17 amino acids. The CDR3 here is CASSPTPPGPQYNEQFF.

The V call is TRBV11-2, the J call TRBJ2-5; lacking DNA, the TRBD2 call made by TCRdb goes unchecked. Germline assignment: CDR1 SGHAT and CDR2 FQNNGV. This CDR3 contains 18 residues. The CDR3 region is CASSPKFTSGGGSETQYF.

This sequence joins TRBV2 and TRBJ1-5. The CDR3 has 12 amino acids. Looked up from germline, CDR1 is SNHLY and CDR2 is FYNNEI. This chain's CDR3 is CASSMTDQPQHF.

This chain uses TRBV2 with TRBJ2-5. CDR1 is SNHLY, CDR2 FYNNEI, per germline. The CDR3 extends over 15 amino acids. Here the CDR3 reads CASSYITGLQETQYF.

The rearrangement links TRBV12-3 or TRBV12-4 to TRBJ2-5; TCRdb calls TRBD1, which cannot be checked without DNA. CDR3 size: 14 residues. The CDR3 region is CASTRAGGKETQYF.

The chain recombines TRBV5-4 with TRBJ2-2. The germline V gene has CDR1 SGHNT and CDR2 YYREEE (reference sequence). This CDR3 is 16 amino acids long. The CDR3 spells CASSLGVSTFTGELFF.

The chain couples TRBV20-1 to TRBJ2-5. CDR1 and CDR2 (germline): DFQATT, SNEGSKA (reference sequence). The length of the CDR3 is 12 residues. CDR3: CSARDPKKTQYF.

The chain joins TRBV7-3 to TRBJ2-2; TCRdb designates TRBD1, a call that cannot be tested without DNA. Germline assignment: CDR1 SGHTA and CDR2 FQGTGA. This CDR3 contains 14 residues. The CDR3 loop is CASSPMGRAGELFF.

The chain joins TRBV11-1 to TRBJ2-1; TCRdb designates TRBD2, a call that cannot be tested without DNA. The germline CDR1 and CDR2 sequences are SGHAT and FQDESV (reference sequence). The CDR3 contains 18 residues. CDR3 region: CASSLVHLGLVSGNEQFF.

V gene TRBV9 combines with J gene TRBJ2-3; TCRdb returns TRBD1, unconfirmable since there is no DNA. CDR3 length equals 16 residues. Germline loops: CDR1 SGDLS, CDR2 YYNGEE. CDR3 loop: CASSGGTGVFTDTQYF.

The chain uses TRBV7-9 and TRBJ2-7; the D gene TCRdb calls, TRBD1, cannot be checked with no DNA. Germline assignment: CDR1 SEHNR and CDR2 FQNEAQ (reference sequence). The CDR3 has 13 amino acids. The CDR3 reads CASSLASSGLQYF.

The chain joins TRBV18 to TRBJ2-2; TCRdb gives TRBD2 as the D gene, but with no DNA this cannot be confirmed. The CDR3 extends over 17 amino acids. Germline loops: CDR1 KGHSH, CDR2 LQKENI. CDR3 amino acids: CASSTPGLAANTGELFF. The whole variable domain, filled in from reference TRBV18 and TRBJ2-2, reads NAGVMQNPRHLVRRRGQEARLRCSPMKGHSHVYWYRQLPEEGLKFMVYLQKENIIDESGMPKERFSAEFPKEGPSILRIQQVVRGDSAAYFCASSTPGLAANTGELFFGEGSRLTVL.

The rearrangement joins TRBV25-1 to TRBJ2-2. There are 16 residues in the CDR3. CDR1 is MGHDK and CDR2 is SYGVNS in the germline V gene. CDR3 sequence reads: CASSESGLAGTGELFF. Variable domain in full (rest from reference TRBV25-1 and TRBJ2-2): EADIYQTPRYLVIGTGKKITLECSQTMGHDKMYWYQQDPGMELHLIHYSYGVNSTEKGDLSSESTVSRIRTEHFPLTLESARPSHTSQYLCASSESGLAGTGELFFGEGSRLTVL.

The chain employs TRBV27 and TRBJ2-5; the TRBD1 assignment by TCRdb is unverifiable without DNA. Germline-derived CDR1 and CDR2 are MNHEY and SMNVEV (reference sequence). The CDR3 extends over 16 amino acids. The CDR3 region is CASSLWSRGYQETQYF.

The chain is built from TRBV6-5 and TRBJ2-7; the TCRdb call, TRBD2, lacks DNA for checking. The CDR3 has 15 residues. Germline values: CDR1 MNHEY, CDR2 SVGAGI. The CDR3 region is CASSYSKLAQEEQYF.

V and J are TRBV6-1 and TRBJ2-7; TCRdb's D call, TRBD2, is unchecked because there is no DNA. CDR1 MNHNS and CDR2 SASEGT come from the germline V gene. The CDR3 consists of 16 residues. The CDR3 protein is CASSRRTSGVLYEQYF.

The rearrangement joins TRBV9 to TRBJ1-3. CDR3 length: 14 amino acids. Germline-derived CDR1 and CDR2 are SGDLS and YYNGEE. This CDR3 is CASSDRSSGNTIYF. The variable domain in full, with the rest retrieved from reference TRBV9 and TRBJ1-3, is DSGVTQTPKHLITATGQRVTLRCSPRSGDLSVYWYQQSLDQGLQFLIQYYNGEERAKGNILERFSAQQFPDLHSELNLSSLELGDSALYFCASSDRSSGNTIYFGEGSWLTVV.

This CDR3 is CASSLSTDYYGYTF. The J gene is TRBJ1-2, the V gene TRBV5-1. The CDR3 is made up of 14 amino acids. Germline V lookup: CDR1 SGHRS, CDR2 YFSETQ.